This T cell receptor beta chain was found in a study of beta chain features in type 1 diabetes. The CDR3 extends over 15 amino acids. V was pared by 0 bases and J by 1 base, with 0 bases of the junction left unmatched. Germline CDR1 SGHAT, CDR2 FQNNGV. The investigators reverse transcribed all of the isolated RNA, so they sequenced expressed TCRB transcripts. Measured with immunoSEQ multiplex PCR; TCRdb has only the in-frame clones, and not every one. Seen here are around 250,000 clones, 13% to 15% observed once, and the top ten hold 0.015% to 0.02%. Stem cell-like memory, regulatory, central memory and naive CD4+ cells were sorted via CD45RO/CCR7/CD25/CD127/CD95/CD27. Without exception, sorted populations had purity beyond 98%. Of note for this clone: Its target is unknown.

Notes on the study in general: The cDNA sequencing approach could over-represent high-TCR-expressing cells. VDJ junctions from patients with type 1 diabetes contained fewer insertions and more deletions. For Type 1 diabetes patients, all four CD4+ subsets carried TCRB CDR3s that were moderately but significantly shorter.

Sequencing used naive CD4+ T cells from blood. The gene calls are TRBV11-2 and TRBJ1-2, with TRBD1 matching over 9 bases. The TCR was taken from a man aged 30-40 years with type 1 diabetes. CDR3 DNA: TGTGCCAGCAGCTTAGAGACAGGGGGTAACTATGGCTACACCTTC. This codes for CASSLETGGNYGYTF.